A selection of T cell receptor beta chains follows, all from one sample in a study of cytomegalovirus exposure and HLA in healthy donors. Sequencing used immunoSEQ multiplex PCR; TCRdb keeps in-frame clones, though not all of them. The sample shows about 78,000 clones, approximately 95% of them seen only once. Sequenced input: PBMCs. The receptors were sampled from a young man in good health and CMV-seropositive. CDR3s include the opening cysteine and the closing phenylalanine or tryptophan. The D gene is left open where the match is weak. Not every row has a clone size; where given, it reads once, few, many or a size class.

d_call: TRBD1
clone_size: NA
j_call: TRBJ1-2
v_call: TRBV4-1
cdr3_nt: TGCGCCAGCAGCCCACGGACAGGAAACTATGGCTACACCTTC
cdr3_aa: CASSPRTGNYGYTF

d_call: NA
clone_size: NA
j_call: TRBJ2-1
v_call: TRBV5-6
cdr3_nt: TGTGCCAGCAGCCATAGCGAAGGAACCTACAATGAGCAGTTCTTC
cdr3_aa: CASSHSEGTYNEQFF

d_call: TRBD2
clone_size: NA
j_call: TRBJ2-1
v_call: TRBV5-1
cdr3_nt: TGCGCCAGCAGCTTGGTATTAGCGGGAGGGTTCAATGAGCAGTTCTTC
cdr3_aa: CASSLVLAGGFNEQFF

d_call: TRBD2
clone_size: NA
j_call: TRBJ2-7
v_call: TRBV28
cdr3_nt: TGTGCCAGCAGTGCTCACCGGGCTAGCGGGAGATCCGAGCAGTACTTC
cdr3_aa: CASSAHRASGRSEQYF

d_call: TRBD2
clone_size: NA
j_call: TRBJ2-5
v_call: TRBV5-4
cdr3_nt: TGTGCCAGCAGCTCAAAGCGGGAGGGCCAAGAGACCCAGTACTTC
cdr3_aa: CASSSKREGQETQYF

d_call: NA
clone_size: NA
j_call: TRBJ1-4
v_call: TRBV5-1
cdr3_nt: TGCGCCAGCAGCTTCCAGGGGTACGAAAAACTGTTTTTT
cdr3_aa: CASSFQGYEKLFF

d_call: NA
clone_size: once
j_call: TRBJ1-5
v_call: TRBV7-9
cdr3_nt: TGTGCCAGCAGCTTCGGGGGTCAGCCCCAGCATTTT
cdr3_aa: CASSFGGQPQHF

d_call: NA
clone_size: NA
j_call: TRBJ1-3
v_call: TRBV30
cdr3_nt: TGTGCCTGGTTCGACGGGGGCTCTGGAAACACCATATATTTT
cdr3_aa: CAWFDGGSGNTIYF

d_call: TRBD1
clone_size: NA
j_call: TRBJ1-1
v_call: TRBV30
cdr3_nt: TGTGCCTGGACGGGACAGGGAGGCACTGAAGCTTTCTTT
cdr3_aa: CAWTGQGGTEAFF

d_call: TRBD2
clone_size: NA
j_call: TRBJ2-2
v_call: TRBV5-4
cdr3_nt: TGTGCCAGCAGGCCGGGACTAGCGTCAAACACCGGGGAGCTGTTTTTT
cdr3_aa: CASRPGLASNTGELFF

d_call: NA
clone_size: once
j_call: TRBJ2-3
v_call: TRBV13
cdr3_nt: TGTGCCAGCAGCGGGCAGGCCAATAGTGATACGCAGTATTTT
cdr3_aa: CASSGQANSDTQYF

d_call: TRBD1
clone_size: NA
j_call: TRBJ2-1
v_call: TRBV19
cdr3_nt: TGTGCCAGTACCAATAGGGCAGGGGGCGCCCCCGGCAATGAGCAGTTCTTC
cdr3_aa: CASTNRAGGAPGNEQFF

d_call: NA
clone_size: NA
j_call: TRBJ2-7
v_call: TRBV7-9
cdr3_nt: TGTGCCAGCAGCCCGACAGCCTACGAGCAGTACTTC
cdr3_aa: CASSPTAYEQYF

d_call: TRBD1
clone_size: NA
j_call: TRBJ2-7
v_call: TRBV6-1
cdr3_nt: TGTGCCAGCAGTGCCTCCGGGACAGGGGCCTACGAGCAGTACTTC
cdr3_aa: CASSASGTGAYEQYF

d_call: NA
clone_size: NA
j_call: TRBJ2-1
v_call: TRBV2
cdr3_nt: TGTGCCAGCAGCGGCTACAACCGCGGGACGGAGGATTACAATGAGCAGTTCTTC
cdr3_aa: CASSGYNRGTEDYNEQFF

d_call: NA
clone_size: NA
j_call: TRBJ2-7
v_call: TRBV18
cdr3_nt: TGTGCCAGCTCACCACCGACGGGGAGGGAGCAGTACTTC
cdr3_aa: CASSPPTGREQYF

d_call: NA
clone_size: NA
j_call: TRBJ2-3
v_call: TRBV5-4
cdr3_nt: TGTGCCAGCGCCGCCGCAGGGCGGAGCCACACAGATACGCAGTATTTT
cdr3_aa: CASAAAGRSHTDTQYF

d_call: NA
clone_size: NA
j_call: TRBJ1-3
v_call: TRBV19
cdr3_nt: TGTGCCACCACCCCGCTGGGGCAGGGGATGGGAAACACCATATATTTT
cdr3_aa: CATTPLGQGMGNTIYF

d_call: TRBD1
clone_size: NA
j_call: TRBJ1-5
v_call: TRBV30
cdr3_nt: TGTGCCGGATCTGGACAGGGGGCCAATCAGCCCCAGCATTTT
cdr3_aa: CAGSGQGANQPQHF

d_call: NA
clone_size: NA
j_call: TRBJ2-1
v_call: TRBV27
cdr3_nt: TGTGCCAGCAGTTTATCCGGTTCCGGTGAGCAGTTCTTC
cdr3_aa: CASSLSGSGEQFF

d_call: NA
clone_size: once
j_call: TRBJ2-2
v_call: TRBV28
cdr3_nt: TGTGCCAGCAGCGGGGGAGGTCCCGGGGAGCTGTTTTTT
cdr3_aa: CASSGGGPGELFF

d_call: NA
clone_size: NA
j_call: TRBJ1-3
v_call: TRBV4-2
cdr3_nt: TGTGCCAGCAGCCAAGAGCACACCTTTAACTCTGGAAACACCATATATTTT
cdr3_aa: CASSQEHTFNSGNTIYF

d_call: TRBD1
clone_size: NA
j_call: TRBJ2-7
v_call: TRBV29-1
cdr3_nt: TGCAGCGTTGGGGGACAGGCCTACGAGCAGTACTTC
cdr3_aa: CSVGGQAYEQYF

d_call: NA
clone_size: NA
j_call: TRBJ1-2
v_call: TRBV30
cdr3_nt: TGTGCCTGGATCCGGGGGGGCGCGACCCTTAACTATGGCTACACCTTC
cdr3_aa: CAWIRGGATLNYGYTF

d_call: NA
clone_size: once
j_call: TRBJ1-5
v_call: TRBV18
cdr3_nt: TGTGCCAGCTCGGTTGGGCCGTATAGCAATCAGCCCCAGCATTTT
cdr3_aa: CASSVGPYSNQPQHF

d_call: TRBD1
clone_size: NA
j_call: TRBJ2-6
v_call: TRBV11-2
cdr3_nt: TGTGCCAGCAGCCCGAGGACAGGGGCCTACTCTGGGGCCAACGTCCTGACTTTC
cdr3_aa: CASSPRTGAYSGANVLTF

d_call: TRBD2
clone_size: NA
j_call: TRBJ2-7
v_call: TRBV5-5
cdr3_nt: TGTGCCAGCAGCTCGGTCGGGAGGGGCCCTCCACCCTACGAGCAGTACTTC
cdr3_aa: CASSSVGRGPPPYEQYF

d_call: NA
clone_size: NA
j_call: TRBJ1-4
v_call: TRBV30
cdr3_nt: TGTGCCTGGAGTGTACGGAGGGCTGAAAAACTGTTTTTT
cdr3_aa: CAWSVRRAEKLFF

d_call: NA
clone_size: NA
j_call: TRBJ1-1
v_call: TRBV6-1
cdr3_nt: TGTGCCAGCTCCTCCAGGGGAAACACTGAAGCTTTCTTT
cdr3_aa: CASSSRGNTEAFF

d_call: NA
clone_size: NA
j_call: TRBJ2-5
v_call: TRBV9
cdr3_nt: TGTGCCAGCAGCCTTTGGACAGAAGAGACCCAGTACTTC
cdr3_aa: CASSLWTEETQYF

d_call: NA
clone_size: NA
j_call: TRBJ2-7
v_call: TRBV30
cdr3_nt: TGTGCCTGGAGTCAGCCCGTCGGGGGGCCCTACTACGAGCAGTACTTC
cdr3_aa: CAWSQPVGGPYYEQYF

d_call: TRBD1
clone_size: NA
j_call: TRBJ1-2
v_call: TRBV9
cdr3_nt: TGTGCCAGCAGCCGGGACAGCTTAGAGGGCTACACCTTC
cdr3_aa: CASSRDSLEGYTF

d_call: NA
clone_size: NA
j_call: TRBJ1-4
v_call: TRBV13
cdr3_nt: TGTGCCAGCAGTCAATGGGGCAGGGGTGACGAAAAACTGTTTTTT
cdr3_aa: CASSQWGRGDEKLFF

d_call: NA
clone_size: once
j_call: TRBJ1-1
v_call: TRBV4-1
cdr3_nt: TGCGCCAGCAGCCTACAGCAAATGAACACTGAAGCTTTCTTT
cdr3_aa: CASSLQQMNTEAFF

d_call: TRBD2
clone_size: NA
j_call: TRBJ2-1
v_call: TRBV7-9
cdr3_nt: TGTGCCAGCAGCGCCAAAGGACTAGCGGGAGGTTCAAATGAGCAGTTCTTC
cdr3_aa: CASSAKGLAGGSNEQFF

d_call: NA
clone_size: NA
j_call: TRBJ2-7
v_call: TRBV6-5
cdr3_nt: TGTGCCAGCACCCCCAGACTAAGCCGCGCCGAGCAGTACTTC
cdr3_aa: CASTPRLSRAEQYF

d_call: NA
clone_size: NA
j_call: TRBJ1-2
v_call: TRBV19
cdr3_nt: TGTGCCAGTAGTATTGGGAGAGCGGGAGGGCCGGATGGCTACACCTTC
cdr3_aa: CASSIGRAGGPDGYTF

d_call: NA
clone_size: NA
j_call: TRBJ1-4
v_call: TRBV7-8
cdr3_nt: TGTGCCAGCAGCTTACGGGAAAAACTGTTTTTT
cdr3_aa: CASSLREKLFF

d_call: NA
clone_size: NA
j_call: TRBJ2-2
v_call: TRBV14
cdr3_nt: TGTGCCAGCAGCCCGAGGGTAGTGAACACCGGGGAGCTGTTTTTT
cdr3_aa: CASSPRVVNTGELFF

d_call: NA
clone_size: NA
j_call: TRBJ2-3
v_call: TRBV5-1
cdr3_nt: TGCGCCAGCAGCACCCAGACTAGTTCAGATACGCAGTATTTT
cdr3_aa: CASSTQTSSDTQYF

d_call: NA
clone_size: once
j_call: TRBJ2-2
v_call: TRBV5-5
cdr3_nt: TGTGCCAGCAGCTTCGTGTCCGGGGAGCTGTTTTTT
cdr3_aa: CASSFVSGELFF